This record concerns one T cell receptor beta chain sequence. Its antigen is not known. Generated by immunoSEQ multiplex PCR, the TCRdb table keeps only in-frame clones and is missing some. The sample consists of over 15,000 clones, roughly 87% of them appearing once. The data belong to a study of T cells after posttransplantation cyclophosphamide. Study-wide points: Skin or GI-infiltrating T cells shared few TRB sequences with blood.

The CDR3 is made up of 15 amino acids. Looked up from germline, CDR1 is MNHNY and CDR2 is SVGAGI (reference sequence). The germline V and J ends were trimmed by 8 bases and 4 bases, with 21 bases remaining between them. Control samples came 1 year after myeloablative marrow transplants with methotrexate plus calcineurin inhibitor. The chain links TRBV6-6 to TRBJ2-7; possibly TRBD1 for D (6 bases). The TCR comes from a male patient aged 50 to 59 who received an allogeneic stem cell transplant from an unrelated donor, was CMV-positive, and had chronic GVHD only. Some T cells may arise from the graft donor. The source was PBMCs, collected after an allogeneic stem cell transplant with a calcineurin inhibitor and methotrexate. This CDR3 reads CASSAGNRARYEQYF. The CDR3 nucleotides read TGTGCCAGCTCCGCCGGGAACAGGGCGAGGTACGAGCAGTACTTC.